This TCR beta chain is from a study of graft-versus-host responses after intestinal transplantation. CDR1 and CDR2 from the germline V gene are LNHNV and YYDKDF (reference sequence). V shed 3 bases and J shed 7 bases, with 13 bases lying between them. The CDR3 consists of 13 residues. Only in-frame clones appear in the TCRdb table, and some are missing; sequencing was by immunoSEQ multiplex PCR. The table lists about 97,000 clones, 80% to 95% of them singletons. The rearrangement links TRBV15 to TRBJ2-7, with D perhaps TRBD1 or TRBD2 (5 bases each). This TCR was sampled from a human patient who received an intestinal transplant, so some T cells may come from the graft donor. Sequences were derived from PBMCs, sampled 453 days after intestinal transplant. The CDR3 loop reads CATSRDTTGEQYF. Written as DNA, the CDR3 is TGTGCCACCAGCAGGGACACCACGGGGGAGCAGTACTTC.